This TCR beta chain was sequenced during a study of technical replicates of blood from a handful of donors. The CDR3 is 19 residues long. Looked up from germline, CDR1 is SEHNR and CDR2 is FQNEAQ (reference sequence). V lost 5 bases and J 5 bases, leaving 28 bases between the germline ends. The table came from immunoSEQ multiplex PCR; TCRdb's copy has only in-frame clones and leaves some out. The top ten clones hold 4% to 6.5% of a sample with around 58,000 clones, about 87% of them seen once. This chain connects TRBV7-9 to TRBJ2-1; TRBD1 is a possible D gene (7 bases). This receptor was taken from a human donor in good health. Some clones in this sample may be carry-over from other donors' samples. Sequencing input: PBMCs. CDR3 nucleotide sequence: TGTGCCAGCAGCCTAGATAGGGGGCCGGGAGTTTCGAGGCACAATGAGCAGTTCTTC. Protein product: CASSLDRGPGVSRHNEQFF.